The source of this T cell receptor beta chain is a study of blood T cells in healthy people across ages. A second PCR of 7 to 11 cycles used a sample-barcoded 5' primer and a J-beta primer mix. The template-switch adaptor was a 5' adaptor with 12 random nucleotides. It tagged each cDNA molecule. TCRdb reprocessed the 5' RACE reads with MiXCR, giving one entry per CDR3 protein. The table has 700,000 to 900,000 distinct CDR3 sequences, approximately 55% seen once. CDR3 length: 17 residues. J lost 5 bases, V lost 2 bases, and 10 bases had no gene match. Germline V gene data show CDR1 as MDHEN and CDR2 as SYDVKM.

This sequence was found in a man at least 80 years old in good health. Material for sequencing was blood. The chain links TRBV28 to TRBJ2-5; TRBD2 aligns across 11 bases. The CDR3 bases are TGTGCCAGCAGTTTAGGGTCGACTAGCGGGATATCGGAGACCCAGTACTTC. Amino acids: CASSLGSTSGISETQYF.